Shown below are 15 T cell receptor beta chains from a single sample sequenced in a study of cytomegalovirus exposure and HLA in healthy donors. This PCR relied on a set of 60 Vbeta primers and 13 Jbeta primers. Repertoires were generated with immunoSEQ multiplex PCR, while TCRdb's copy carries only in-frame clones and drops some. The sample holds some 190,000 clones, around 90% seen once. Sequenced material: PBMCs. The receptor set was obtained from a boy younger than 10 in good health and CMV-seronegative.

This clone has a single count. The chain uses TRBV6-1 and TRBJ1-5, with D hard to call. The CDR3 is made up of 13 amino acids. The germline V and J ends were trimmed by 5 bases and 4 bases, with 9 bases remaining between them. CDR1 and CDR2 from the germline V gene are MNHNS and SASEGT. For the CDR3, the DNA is TGTGCCAGCAGTCCCGAGATAAATCAGCCCCAGCATTTT. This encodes CASSPEINQPQHF.

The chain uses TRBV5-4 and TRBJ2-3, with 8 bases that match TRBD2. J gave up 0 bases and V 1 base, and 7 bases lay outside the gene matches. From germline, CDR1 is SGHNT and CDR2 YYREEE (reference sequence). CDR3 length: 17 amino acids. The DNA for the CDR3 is TGTGCCAGCAGCTTGCCTGATCCGGGGGGGAGCACAGATACGCAGTATTTT. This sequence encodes CASSLPDPGGSTDTQYF.

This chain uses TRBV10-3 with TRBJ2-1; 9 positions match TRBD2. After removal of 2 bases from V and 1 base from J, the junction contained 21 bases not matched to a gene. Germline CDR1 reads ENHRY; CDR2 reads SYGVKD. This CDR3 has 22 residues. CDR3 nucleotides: TGTGCCATCAGTGAGAGGGGGGGAGGTAGCGGGGGTTCCTACCCGTCCTACAATGAGCAGTTCTTC. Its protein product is CAISERGGGSGGSYPSYNEQFF.

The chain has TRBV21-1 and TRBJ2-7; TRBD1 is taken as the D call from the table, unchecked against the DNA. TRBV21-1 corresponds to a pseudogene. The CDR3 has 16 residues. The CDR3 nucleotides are TGTGCCAGCAGCAAAGGAAAGGCAGGGGCTTTGTTCGAGCAGTACTTC. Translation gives CASSKGKAGALFEQYF.

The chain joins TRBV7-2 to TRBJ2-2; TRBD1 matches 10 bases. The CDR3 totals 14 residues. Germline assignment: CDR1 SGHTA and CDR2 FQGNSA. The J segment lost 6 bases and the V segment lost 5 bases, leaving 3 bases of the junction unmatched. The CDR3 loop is CASSRGTGAGELFF. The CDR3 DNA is TGTGCCAGCAGCCGCGGGACAGGGGCCGGGGAGCTGTTTTTT.

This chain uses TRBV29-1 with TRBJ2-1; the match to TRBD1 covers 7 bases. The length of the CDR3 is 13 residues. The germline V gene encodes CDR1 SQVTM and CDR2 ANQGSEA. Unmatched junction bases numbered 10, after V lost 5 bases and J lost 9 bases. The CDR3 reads CSVSDRAVGEQFF. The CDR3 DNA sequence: TGCAGCGTTTCCGACAGGGCCGTGGGTGAGCAGTTCTTC.

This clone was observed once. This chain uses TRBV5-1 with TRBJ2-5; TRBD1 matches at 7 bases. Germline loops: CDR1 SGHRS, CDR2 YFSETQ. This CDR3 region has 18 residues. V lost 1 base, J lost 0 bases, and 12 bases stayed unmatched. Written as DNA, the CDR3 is TGCGCCAGCAGCTTGTTCAGCCGGACAGGCGGACACCAAGAGACCCAGTACTTC. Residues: CASSLFSRTGGHQETQYF.

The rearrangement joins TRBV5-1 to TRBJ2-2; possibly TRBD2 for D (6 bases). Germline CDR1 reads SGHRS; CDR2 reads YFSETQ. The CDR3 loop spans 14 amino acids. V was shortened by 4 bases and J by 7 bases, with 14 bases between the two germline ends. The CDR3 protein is CASSVGGVNGELFF. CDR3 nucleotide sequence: TGCGCCAGCAGCGTCGGGGGAGTTAACGGGGAGCTGTTTTTT.

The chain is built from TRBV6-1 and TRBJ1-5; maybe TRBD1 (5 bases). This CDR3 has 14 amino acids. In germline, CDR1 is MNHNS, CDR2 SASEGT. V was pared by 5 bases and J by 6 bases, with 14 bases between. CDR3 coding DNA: TGTGCCAGCAGTTATACCAGGGAAAGTCAGCCCCAGCATTTT. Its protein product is CASSYTRESQPQHF.

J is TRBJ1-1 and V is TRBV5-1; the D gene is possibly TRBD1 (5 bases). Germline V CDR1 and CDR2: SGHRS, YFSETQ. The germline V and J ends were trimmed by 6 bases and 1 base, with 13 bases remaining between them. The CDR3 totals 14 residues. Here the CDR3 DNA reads TGCGCCAGCACCCCGGGAGGGGCGAACACTGAAGCTTTCTTT. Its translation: CASTPGGANTEAFF.

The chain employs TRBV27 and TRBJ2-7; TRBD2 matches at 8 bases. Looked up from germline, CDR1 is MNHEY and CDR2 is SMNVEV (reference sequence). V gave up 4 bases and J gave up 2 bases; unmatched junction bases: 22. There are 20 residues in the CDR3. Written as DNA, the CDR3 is TGTGCCAGCAGTTCACGCTTTGGGTATGGAGCGGGGGTGACTCCCTACGAGCAGTACTTC. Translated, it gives CASSSRFGYGAGVTPYEQYF.

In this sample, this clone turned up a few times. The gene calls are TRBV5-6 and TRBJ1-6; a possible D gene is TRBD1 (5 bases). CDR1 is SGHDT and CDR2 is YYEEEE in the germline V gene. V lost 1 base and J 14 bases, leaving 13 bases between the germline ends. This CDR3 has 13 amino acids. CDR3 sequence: CASSLTPSGALHF. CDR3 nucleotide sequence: TGTGCCAGCAGCTTGACACCCTCGGGGGCCCTCCACTTT.

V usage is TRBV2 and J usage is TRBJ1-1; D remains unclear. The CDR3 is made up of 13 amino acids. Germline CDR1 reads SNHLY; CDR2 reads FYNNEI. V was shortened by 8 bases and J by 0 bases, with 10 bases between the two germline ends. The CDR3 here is CASCVALNTEAFF. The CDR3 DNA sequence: TGTGCCAGCTGCGTAGCGCTGAACACTGAAGCTTTCTTT.

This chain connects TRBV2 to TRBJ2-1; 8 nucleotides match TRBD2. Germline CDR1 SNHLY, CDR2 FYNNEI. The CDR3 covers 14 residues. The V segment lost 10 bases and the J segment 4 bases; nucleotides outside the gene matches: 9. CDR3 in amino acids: CATSVGRDYNEQFF. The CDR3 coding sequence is TGTGCCACCTCAGTCGGGAGGGATTACAATGAGCAGTTCTTC.

CDR3 sequence (DNA): TGTGCCAGCAGGACAACACAGGGAAGCAATCAGCCCCAGCATTTT. Amino acid sequence: CASRTTQGSNQPQHF. This chain uses TRBV6-1 with TRBJ1-5; possibly TRBD1 for D (6 bases). Trimming removed 6 bases from V and 1 base from J, with 13 bases in between. This CDR3 comprises 15 residues. Germline V gene data show CDR1 as MNHNS and CDR2 as SASEGT.